These 17 T cell receptor beta chains share one sample of origin, sequenced in a study of blood T cell repertoires in COVID-19. TCRdb keeps only in-frame clones here, not all; method: immunoSEQ multiplex PCR. In the table there are roughly 200,000 clones, roughly four fifths of which are singletons. Sequenced material: peripheral blood. The receptors stem from a man aged 50-60 years who had recovered from COVID-19.

This clone showed up just a few times. The chain employs TRBV6-4 and TRBJ1-2; D is undetermined. V was pared by 4 bases and J by 4 bases, with 19 bases between. CDR1 and CDR2 (germline): MRHNA, SNTAGT. This CDR3 has 16 amino acids. The CDR3 here is CASSVNRSYPGYGYTF. The DNA for the CDR3 is TGTGCCAGCAGTGTAAATAGGAGTTATCCGGGCTATGGCTACACCTTC.

V usage is TRBV27 and J usage is TRBJ1-1, with D possibly being TRBD1 (6 bases). Trimming took 3 bases from V and 4 from J, leaving 12 bases between them. The CDR3 is 14 amino acids. Germline values: CDR1 MNHEY, CDR2 SMNVEV (reference sequence). The CDR3 nucleotides are TGTGCCAGCAGTTTCTCAGGGGCCGGCACTGAAGCTTTCTTT. It yields the protein CASSFSGAGTEAFF.

The chain is built from TRBV19 and TRBJ2-2; 7 nucleotides match TRBD2. J lost 4 bases, V lost 10 bases, and 12 bases had no gene match. This CDR3 is built from 15 residues. Germline loops: CDR1 LNHDA, CDR2 SQIVND (reference sequence). CDR3 residues: CATSGGGHITGELFF. CDR3 nucleotide sequence: TGTGCCACATCTGGGGGAGGGCATATCACCGGGGAGCTGTTTTTT.

This clone has just a few counts. CDR3 protein: CATLSEDRGTDTQYF. CDR3 DNA: TGTGCCACCCTCTCCGAGGACAGGGGTACAGATACGCAGTATTTT. J is TRBJ2-3 and V is TRBV2; TRBD1 matches at 9 bases. The V gene's germline CDR1 is SNHLY and CDR2 FYNNEI. With V trimmed by 10 bases and J by 3 bases, 11 bases remained unmatched. This CDR3 contains 15 residues.

V gene TRBV5-1 combines with J gene TRBJ2-6; 7 nucleotides agree with TRBD1. This CDR3 is 18 amino acids long. The germline CDR1 and CDR2 sequences are SGHRS and YFSETQ. The V and J ends lost 4 bases and 0 bases, in that order; junction bases with no gene match: 10. The DNA for the CDR3 is TGCGCCAGCAGCGCCCTACAGGGGACACCCTCTGGGGCCAACGTCCTGACTTTC. It codes for CASSALQGTPSGANVLTF.

The V gene is TRBV3-1 (or the pseudogene TRBV3-2), the J gene TRBJ2-1, with TRBD2 identical over 14 bases. With V trimmed by 0 bases and J by 6 bases, 4 bases remained unmatched. The CDR3 has 17 residues. The germline V gene has CDR1 LGHDT and CDR2 YNNKEL (reference sequence). For the CDR3, the DNA is TGTGCCAGCAGCCAAGATTCCGGGACTAGCGGGAGCAATGAGCAGTTCTTC. Translation: CASSQDSGTSGSNEQFF.

This clone has a single count. The rearrangement links TRBV7-2 to TRBJ2-3; no clear D. This CDR3 spans 14 amino acids. The germline CDR1 and CDR2 sequences are SGHTA and FQGNSA. V was pared by 4 bases and J by 0 bases, with 8 bases between. CDR3 sequence (DNA): TGTGCCAGCAGCTCGCAGCGTAGCACAGATACGCAGTATTTT. Translated: CASSSQRSTDTQYF. Supplemented by reference TRBV7-2 and TRBJ2-3, the full variable domain reads GAGVSQSPSNKVTEKGKDVELRCDPISGHTALYWYRQSLGQGLEFLIYFQGNSAPDKSGLPSDRFSAERTGGSVSTLTIQRTQQEDSAVYLCASSSQRSTDTQYFGPGTRLTVL.

The chain uses TRBV18 and TRBJ2-7, with D tentatively TRBD1 (5 bases). Germline lookup yields CDR1 KGHSH and CDR2 LQKENI. V lost 4 bases, J lost 3 bases, and 13 bases lay in between. The CDR3 runs to 14 residues. CDR3 amino acids: CASSQNKGNYEQYF. In nucleotides, the CDR3 is TGTGCCAGCTCACAAAACAAGGGGAACTACGAGCAGTACTTC.

The gene calls are TRBV29-1 and TRBJ1-1; D is uncertain. Trimming left V 3 bases short and J 4 bases short, with 12 bases between. Germline CDR1 and CDR2: SQVTM and ANQGSEA. The CDR3 contains 13 residues. In DNA form, the CDR3 reads TGCAGCGTTGATGGTGTCAGTTCCACTGAAGCTTTCTTT. It is translated as CSVDGVSSTEAFF. Complete variable domain (other parts from reference TRBV29-1 and TRBJ1-1): SAVISQKPSRDICQRGTSLTIQCQVDSQVTMMFWYRQQPGQSLTLIATANQGSEATYESGFVIDKFPISRPNLTFSTLTVSNMSPEDSSIYLCSVDGVSSTEAFFGQGTRLTVV.

The gene calls are TRBV19 and TRBJ2-3, with 8 bases that match TRBD2. This CDR3 region has 13 residues. Germline CDR1 and CDR2: LNHDA and SQIVND (reference sequence). The CDR3 protein is CATASGSTDTQYF. The CDR3 nucleotides read TGTGCAACGGCTAGCGGGAGCACAGATACGCAGTATTTT. The variable domain in full, completed from reference TRBV19 and TRBJ2-3, reads DGGITQSPKYLFRKEGQNVTLSCEQNLNHDAMYWYRQDPGQGLRLIYYSQIVNDFQKGDIAEGYSVSREKKESFPLTVTSAQKNPTAFYLCATASGSTDTQYFGPGTRLTVL.

The chain recombines TRBV7-6 with TRBJ2-1, with TRBD2 matching 8 bases. Losses at the gene ends were 5 bases for V and 0 bases for J; bases not matched to a gene: 6. Germline CDR1 and CDR2: SGHVS and FNYEAQ. The length of the CDR3 is 16 residues. The CDR3: CASSPLAGSSYNEQFF. The CDR3 DNA is TGTGCCAGCAGCCCATTAGCGGGGAGCTCCTACAATGAGCAGTTCTTC.

This chain connects TRBV12-3 or TRBV12-4 to TRBJ2-7; 7 bases line up with TRBD1. CDR3 length: 12 amino acids. Trimming took 6 bases from V and 3 from J; bases not matched to a gene: 2. CDR3 amino acids: CASRRQGYEQYF. The CDR3 coding sequence is TGTGCCAGCAGGAGACAGGGCTACGAGCAGTACTTC.

The J gene is TRBJ1-2, the V gene TRBV20-1; D unclear. The V gene's germline CDR1 is DFQATT and CDR2 SNEGSKA (reference sequence). CDR3 length equals 11 residues. The V end lost 1 base, the J end lost 7 bases, and 7 bases lay between the germline ends. CDR3 in amino acids: CSARGGSGYTF. The CDR3 DNA reads TGCAGTGCTAGAGGCGGGAGTGGCTACACCTTC.

The chain links TRBV18 to TRBJ2-7; 8 bases fit TRBD1. V lost 6 bases and J lost 9; bases outside the gene matches: 10. The V gene's germline CDR1 is KGHSH and CDR2 LQKENI. The CDR3 contains 13 residues. In nucleotides, the CDR3 is TGTGCCAGCTCCCCTCAAATCGGGACAGGGCAGTACTTC. Protein product: CASSPQIGTGQYF.

The chain combines TRBV6-1 with TRBJ1-5; 7 bases map to TRBD1. V was clipped by 4 bases and J by 2 bases; unmatched bases: 8. Germline-derived CDR1 and CDR2 are MNHNS and SASEGT. This CDR3 has 16 residues. CDR3 nucleotide sequence: TGTGCCAGCAGTGGCAGACAGGGTTCAGGCAATCAGCCCCAGCATTTT. It specifies CASSGRQGSGNQPQHF.

V and J are TRBV30 and TRBJ1-2, with TRBD1 matching 7 bases. After removal of 5 bases from V and 0 bases from J, the junction contained 12 bases not matched to a gene. Germline CDR1 GTSNPN, CDR2 SVGIG (reference sequence). CDR3 length: 16 residues. CDR3 protein: CAWSLGQPEANYGYTF. CDR3 DNA: TGTGCCTGGTCCCTGGGACAGCCGGAAGCTAACTATGGCTACACCTTC.

CDR3 sequence reads: CASSSRGQPYNSPLHF. In DNA form, the CDR3 reads TGTGCCAGCAGCTCCCGGGGACAGCCTTATAATTCACCCCTCCACTTT. The chain joins TRBV7-6 to TRBJ1-6; 7 bases are shared with TRBD1. Losses at the gene ends were 4 bases for V and 4 bases for J; bases not matched to a gene: 7. The CDR3 runs 16 residues. CDR1 is SGHVS, CDR2 FNYEAQ, per germline.